One sample yielded the 23 T cell receptor beta chains listed below, sequenced in a study of memory CD8 T cells in hepatitis C reinfection. Libraries were prepared by immunoSEQ multiplex PCR; TCRdb keeps only in-frame clonotypes and omits some of them. The data hold over 50,000 clones, with approximately 89% observed a single time. As for time point: pre-reinfection, 55 to 20 weeks before reinfection detection. Sorted cells were sequenced directly ex vivo without any in vitro expansion. The sequenced sample was naive CD8+ T cells sorted from blood. These receptors were obtained from a man younger than 30 with hepatitis C virus infection.

The chain is built from TRBV28 and TRBJ2-3, with 8 bases fitting TRBD1. This CDR3 spans 16 amino acids. Germline V gives CDR1 MDHEN, CDR2 SYDVKM. Germline trimming cut 4 bases from V and 2 bases from J; bases unmatched to any gene: 8. CDR3 nucleotide sequence: TGTGCCAGCAGTTCTCCGGGACAGGTCCCCACAGATACGCAGTATTTT. Translated, it gives CASSSPGQVPTDTQYF.

The rearrangement joins TRBV10-3 to TRBJ1-6; 7 nucleotides align to TRBD1. The CDR3 runs 15 residues. In germline, CDR1 is ENHRY, CDR2 SYGVKD. V was clipped by 5 bases and J by 6 bases; unmatched bases: 7. The CDR3 region has the DNA TGTGCCATCAGTTTTGACGGGACAGCTAATTCACCCCTCCACTTT. This gives the protein CAISFDGTANSPLHF.

V gene TRBV30 combines with J gene TRBJ2-5; 10 positions agree with TRBD2. V shed 7 bases, J shed 7 bases, and the junction held 6 bases outside the gene matches. Germline loops: CDR1 GTSNPN, CDR2 SVGIG (reference sequence). The CDR3 has 12 residues. The CDR3 sequence is CASLAGVGTQYF. CDR3 nucleotides: TGTGCCTCCCTAGCGGGGGTTGGGACCCAGTACTTC.

J is TRBJ1-4 and V is TRBV7-9, with a weak D call TRBD1 (5 bases). Deletions cut 1 base from V and 11 bases from J, with 8 bases between. Germline CDR1 SEHNR, CDR2 FQNEAQ (reference sequence). The CDR3 has 12 amino acids. The DNA of the CDR3 is TGTGCCAGCAGCTTAGGGGGCCAGAAACTGTTTTTT. Protein: CASSLGGQKLFF.

V usage is TRBV13 and J usage is TRBJ2-2, with D perhaps TRBD1 (6 bases). The CDR3 is 16 residues long. Germline V gene lookup returns CDR1 PRHDT and CDR2 FYEKMQ (reference sequence). Trimming took off 6 bases at V and 4 bases at J, with 18 bases between the two ends. This CDR3 is CASSHADSLVTGELFF. In DNA, the CDR3 is TGTGCCAGCAGTCATGCGGACAGTCTTGTCACCGGGGAGCTGTTTTTT.

The chain joins TRBV5-1 to TRBJ2-2, with TRBD1 matching 9 bases. CDR1 and CDR2 (germline): SGHRS, YFSETQ. The CDR3 runs 14 residues. Trimming removed 7 bases from V and 2 bases from J; junction bases left unmatched: 3. CDR3 nucleotides: TGCGCCAGCGGGGACAGGGACAACACCGGGGAGCTGTTTTTT. This translates into CASGDRDNTGELFF.

This chain joins TRBV7-9 and TRBJ1-2, with no clear D. Germline CDR1 SEHNR, CDR2 FQNEAQ (reference sequence). The length of the CDR3 is 12 residues. V lost 1 base, J lost 3 bases, and 3 bases lay in between. CDR3 sequence: CASSLGDYGYTF. The CDR3 nucleotides read TGTGCCAGCAGCTTAGGCGACTATGGCTACACCTTC.

The chain has TRBV13 and TRBJ2-1; possibly TRBD1 for D (5 bases). Trimming left V 2 bases short and J 6 bases short, with 8 bases between. The CDR3 has 13 residues. Germline V gene sequence: CDR1 PRHDT, CDR2 FYEKMQ (reference sequence). The CDR3 DNA follows: TGTGCCAGCAGCTTAACGGACACCAATGAGCAGTTCTTC. As protein: CASSLTDTNEQFF. The complete variable domain, with remaining parts taken from reference TRBV13 and TRBJ2-1, reads AAGVIQSPRHLIKEKRETATLKCYPIPRHDTVYWYQQGPGQDPQFLISFYEKMQSDKGSIPDRFSAQQFSDYHSELNMSSLELGDSALYFCASSLTDTNEQFFGPGTRLTVL.

In its sample, this clone was seen once. The J gene is TRBJ2-7, the V gene TRBV5-4, with 7 nucleotides matching TRBD1. The length of the CDR3 is 13 residues. Unmatched junction bases numbered 6, after V lost 4 bases and J lost 5 bases. Germline CDR1 and CDR2: SGHNT and YYREEE (reference sequence). The CDR3 protein is CASSLGGLDEQYF. CDR3 nucleotides: TGTGCCAGCAGCCTAGGGGGCCTCGACGAGCAGTACTTC.

The rearrangement links TRBV18 to TRBJ1-2; D is possibly TRBD1 (5 bases). Germline-derived CDR1 and CDR2 are KGHSH and LQKENI. Deletions cut 5 bases from V and 3 bases from J, with 7 bases between. CDR3 length: 12 residues. The CDR3 loop reads CASSGADYGYTF. The CDR3 DNA reads as TGTGCCAGCTCAGGGGCAGACTATGGCTACACCTTC.

Points on this clone: At one of its ends the junction is not consistent with the germline gene, which may arise from a read error. The chain links TRBV9 to TRBJ2-7; 11 bases match TRBD2. Germline V gene lookup returns CDR1 SGDLS and CDR2 YYNGEE. CDR3 size: 14 residues. The CDR3 DNA sequence: TGTGCCAGCAGCGCCGGGACTAGCGGCTACGGGCAGTACTTC. It codes for CASSAGTSGYGQYF. Full variable domain (outside the CDR3, taken from reference TRBV9 and TRBJ2-7): DSGVTQTPKHLITATGQRVTLRCSPRSGDLSVYWYQQSLDQGLQFLIQYYNGEERAKGNILERFSAQQFPDLHSELNLSSLELGDSALYFCASSAGTSGYGQYFGPGTRLTVT.

V is TRBV11-2 and J is TRBJ1-1, with D possibly matching TRBD1 (6 bases). CDR1 SGHAT and CDR2 FQNNGV come from the germline V gene. V dropped 0 bases and J dropped 4 bases, with 15 bases sitting between them. CDR3 length: 16 residues. CDR3 in amino acids: CASSLEGAGTPTEAFF. Here the CDR3 DNA reads TGTGCCAGCAGCTTAGAGGGGGCAGGGACCCCCACTGAAGCTTTCTTT.

V gene TRBV27 combines with J gene TRBJ1-1; a possible D gene is TRBD1 (6 bases). The V and J ends lost 6 bases and 1 base respectively, with 12 bases between them. This CDR3 is built from 14 residues. Germline lookup yields CDR1 MNHEY and CDR2 SMNVEV (reference sequence). Written as DNA, the CDR3 is TGTGCCAGCAGCTATGGGGGCGCGAACACTGAAGCTTTCTTT. This sequence encodes CASSYGGANTEAFF.

The J gene is TRBJ2-5, the V gene TRBV4-1, with 9 nucleotides matching TRBD1. The J call is doubtful: the DNA matches TRBJ2-7 better. Germline V CDR1 and CDR2: MGHRA, YSYEKL. The CDR3 is 15 residues long. The CDR3: CASSQGGQGSYEQYF. The CDR3 nucleotides are TGCGCCAGCAGCCAAGGGGGACAGGGCTCCTACGAGCAGTACTTC.

This clone was picked up a small number of times. This sequence joins TRBV5-6 and TRBJ1-1, with 7 bases that match TRBD1. The germline gives CDR1 SGHDT, CDR2 YYEEEE. The CDR3 contains 15 residues. J gave up 0 bases and V 4 bases, and 6 bases lay outside the gene matches. The CDR3 DNA follows: TGTGCCAGCAGCACAGGGGAACACATGAACACTGAAGCTTTCTTT. Its translation: CASSTGEHMNTEAFF.

The chain employs TRBV27 and TRBJ2-7; TRBD1 aligns across 9 bases. The germline V gene encodes CDR1 MNHEY and CDR2 SMNVEV (reference sequence). The CDR3 contains 13 residues. V was pared by 5 bases and J by 6 bases, with 5 bases of the junction left unmatched. CDR3 bases: TGTGCCAGCAGTACGACAGGGGGTGCCGAGCAGTACGTC. This gives the protein CASSTTGGAEQYV.

As for this clone: The junction differs from germline at one of its ends, possibly a read error. Within the sample, other DNA sequences also encode this same CDR3. V usage is TRBV10-2 and J usage is TRBJ1-2, with 7 bases aligning to TRBD1. This CDR3 contains 15 residues. Germline CDR1 WSHSY, CDR2 SAAADI. The DNA for the CDR3 is TGCGCCAGCAGTGACCCGGGGACAGACGACTATGGCTACACCTTT. This codes for CASSDPGTDDYGYTF.

This chain connects TRBV19 to TRBJ1-2; 10 bases agree with TRBD1. Germline values: CDR1 LNHDA, CDR2 SQIVND (reference sequence). The CDR3 is 14 residues long. The V gene end was trimmed by 6 bases and the J gene end by 8 bases; junction bases not matched to a gene: 9. In DNA form, the CDR3 reads TGTGCCAGTAGCCCCGGGACAGGGGTAGTCGGCTACACCTTC. It is translated as CASSPGTGVVGYTF.

The genes are TRBV4-1 and TRBJ1-6; 8 bases fit TRBD1. With 2 bases clipped from V and 7 bases from J, the junction kept 16 bases outside the gene matches. Germline assignment: CDR1 MGHRA and CDR2 YSYEKL. The CDR3 is 19 residues long. Here the CDR3 DNA reads TGCGCCAGCAGCCAAACTCATTCTTTATACAGGGGGATAAATTCACCCCTCCACTTT. Translated, it gives CASSQTHSLYRGINSPLHF.

The chain has TRBV28 and TRBJ2-3, with D tentatively TRBD1 (6 bases). The CDR3 is 15 residues long. V was clipped by 4 bases and J by 6 bases, with 17 bases between them. Germline loops: CDR1 MDHEN, CDR2 SYDVKM. CDR3 DNA sequence: TGTGCCAGCAGTTCCCATTGGGGGCCGGAGGATACGCAGTATTTT. Translated, it gives CASSSHWGPEDTQYF.

Here the CDR3 reads CASSLGVEQFF. The CDR3 nucleotides read TGTGCCAGCAGCTTAGGAGTTGAGCAGTTCTTC. V gene TRBV7-9 combines with J gene TRBJ2-1; D is unresolved. The ends were cut back, 1 base at V and 9 bases at J, with 4 bases in the middle. From germline, CDR1 is SEHNR and CDR2 FQNEAQ (reference sequence). This CDR3 region has 11 residues.

This clone occurred a few times. This CDR3 reads CASSTGLSEAFF. For the CDR3, the DNA is TGTGCCAGCAGCACAGGACTATCTGAAGCTTTCTTT. The rearrangement links TRBV27 to TRBJ1-1; tentative D call: TRBD1 (5 bases). This CDR3 region has 12 residues. Germline V gene sequence: CDR1 MNHEY, CDR2 SMNVEV (reference sequence). V lost 6 bases and J 6 bases, leaving 11 bases between the germline ends.

The CDR3, as DNA: TGTGCTGGAGGACCTCAGGCGAGGACTGAAGCTTTCTTT. It encodes CAGGPQARTEAFF. This chain connects TRBV7-9 to TRBJ1-1; D call uncertain. The CDR3 is 13 residues long. CDR1 and CDR2 from the germline V gene are SEHNR and FQNEAQ (reference sequence).